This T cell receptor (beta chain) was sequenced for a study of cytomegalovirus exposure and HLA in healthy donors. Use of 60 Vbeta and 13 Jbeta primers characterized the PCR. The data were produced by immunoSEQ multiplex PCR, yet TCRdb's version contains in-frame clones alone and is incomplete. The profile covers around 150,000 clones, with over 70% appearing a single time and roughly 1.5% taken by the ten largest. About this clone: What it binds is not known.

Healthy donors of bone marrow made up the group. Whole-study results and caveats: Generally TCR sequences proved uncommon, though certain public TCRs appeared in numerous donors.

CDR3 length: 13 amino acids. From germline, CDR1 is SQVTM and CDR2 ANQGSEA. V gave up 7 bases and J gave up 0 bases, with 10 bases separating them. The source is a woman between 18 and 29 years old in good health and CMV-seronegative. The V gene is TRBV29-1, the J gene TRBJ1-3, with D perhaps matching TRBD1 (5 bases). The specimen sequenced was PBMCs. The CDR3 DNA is TGCAGCGCGCTACAGGTCTCTGGAAACACCATATATTTT. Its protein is CSALQVSGNTIYF.